These 10 T cell receptor beta chains share one sample of origin, sequenced in a study of regulatory T cells in long-lasting Graves disease. Time point indicated: persistent/refractory GD, antithyroid drugs over 5 years with positive TRAb. Construction of the TCR library relied on RNA isolated from PBMCs. Assembly of TCR beta libraries relied on iRepertoire HTBI primers together with Arm-PCR of CDR3 regions. TCRdb independently ran MiXCR on the multiplex PCR reads; one entry per CDR3 protein. Among approximately 690,000 distinct CDR3 sequences listed, approximately 29% were seen once. The sample in question was peripheral blood mononuclear cells (PBMCs), obtained when the disease was refractory, from a patient treated with antithyroid drugs. These receptors were taken from a female donor with Graves disease.

The rearrangement joins TRBV7-9 to TRBJ1-1; D is perhaps TRBD1 (6 bases). Trimming left V 8 bases short and J 7 bases short, with 14 bases between. Per the germline V gene, CDR1 is SEHNR and CDR2 is FQNEAQ (reference sequence). The CDR3 has 12 amino acids. The CDR3 here is CASLSGGGEAFF. As DNA, the CDR3 is TGTGCCAGCCTAAGCGGGGGCGGTGAAGCTTTCTTT. The whole variable domain, remainder taken from reference TRBV7-9 and TRBJ1-1, is DTGVSQNPRHKITKRGQNVTFRCDPISEHNRLYWYRQTLGQGPEFLTYFQNEAQLEKSRLLSDRFSAERPKGSFSTLEIQRTEQGDSAMYLCASLSGGGEAFFGQGTRLTVV.

This clonotype was picked up many times. The J gene is TRBJ2-7, the V gene TRBV2; 9 nucleotides agree with TRBD2. The CDR3 contains 15 residues. V was clipped by 6 bases and J by 0 bases; unmatched bases: 6. CDR1 SNHLY and CDR2 FYNNEI come from the germline V gene. The chain's CDR3 is CASSPASGNSYEQYF. Here the CDR3 DNA reads TGTGCCAGCAGCCCCGCTAGCGGGAACTCCTACGAGCAGTACTTC.

V is TRBV19 and J is TRBJ2-7; 10 bases line up with TRBD1. The CDR3 is 15 residues long. Germline CDR1 LNHDA, CDR2 SQIVND (reference sequence). V shed 5 bases, J shed 3 bases, and the junction held 7 bases outside the gene matches. CDR3 nucleotides: TGTGCCAGTAGTCCCCGTGGGACAGGGGTCTACGAGCAGTACTTC. Its translation is CASSPRGTGVYEQYF.

This clonotype was recorded many times. The rearrangement uses TRBV12-3 or TRBV12-4 and TRBJ1-1, with 8 bases lining up with TRBD1. The V segment lost 6 bases and the J segment 4 bases; nucleotides outside the gene matches: 7. The CDR3 has 14 amino acids. The CDR3 nucleotides read TGTGCCAGCAGCGCTATCACAGGGGGCACTGAAGCTTTCTTT. Encoded protein: CASSAITGGTEAFF.

The sample holds many counts of this clonotype. The V gene is TRBV2, the J gene TRBJ2-5; 11 bases are shared with TRBD2. J lost 2 bases, V lost 3 bases, and 11 bases had no gene match. Germline lookup yields CDR1 SNHLY and CDR2 FYNNEI. This CDR3 is built from 18 residues. Here the CDR3 reads CASSEFRLAGGRQETQYF. The CDR3 nucleotides are TGTGCCAGCAGTGAGTTTCGTCTAGCGGGAGGTCGACAAGAGACCCAGTACTTC.

This clonotype was detected only a few times. The rearrangement uses TRBV29-1 and TRBJ1-6; D possibly corresponds to TRBD1 (6 bases). CDR3 length: 14 amino acids. V was shortened by 6 bases and J by 7 bases, with 16 bases between the two germline ends. Germline lookup yields CDR1 SQVTM and CDR2 ANQGSEA. The CDR3, as DNA: TGCAGCGTCCGTGGACAGAACATAAATTCACCCCTCCACTTT. It translates to CSVRGQNINSPLHF.

This clonotype was seen more than once but under ten times. This chain joins TRBV7-2 and TRBJ1-2, with 9 positions matching TRBD1. V shed 4 bases and J 8 bases; nucleotides not matched to a gene: 17. CDR3 length equals 17 residues. Germline assignment: CDR1 SGHTA and CDR2 FQGNSA. The CDR3 DNA sequence: TGTGCCAGCAGCTCAGCTTCACAGGGGGCCCAATCCCGGGGCTACACCTTC. Translated, it gives CASSSASQGAQSRGYTF.

This chain links TRBV29-1 with TRBJ2-2; 9 bases match TRBD1. Trimming removed 7 bases from V and 4 bases from J; junction bases left unmatched: 10. Germline loops: CDR1 SQVTM, CDR2 ANQGSEA. CDR3 length: 15 amino acids. The CDR3 bases are TGCAGCGCTAACCCGGGACAGGGTCCCACCGGGGAGCTGTTTTTT. Its translation is CSANPGQGPTGELFF.

Only a few counts were recorded for this clonotype. The J gene is TRBJ2-7, the V gene TRBV9, with 8 bases fitting TRBD1. V lost 3 bases, J lost 3 bases, and 5 bases stayed unmatched. This CDR3 region has 14 residues. The germline gives CDR1 SGDLS, CDR2 YYNGEE. DNA of the CDR3: TGTGCCAGCAGCGCGGGACAGGCCTACTACGAGCAGTACTTC. As protein: CASSAGQAYYEQYF.

Notes on this clonotype: This may come from a read error, since a much larger clone is one base off. The chain couples TRBV28 to TRBJ1-5; D may be TRBD1 (6 bases). Germline V gene data show CDR1 as MDHEN and CDR2 as SYDVKM. This CDR3 is built from 15 residues. This CDR3 reads CASRGGGGGNQLQHF. The CDR3 nucleotides are TGTGCCAGCAGGGGGGGCGGCGGGGGCAATCAGCTCCAGCATTTT.